A few counts support the clone carrying this T cell receptor beta chain. TCRdb used MiXCR to reprocess the RT-PCR reads, holding one entry per CDR3 protein. The sample contains about 520,000 distinct CDR3 sequences, roughly 7.6% of which appear only once. The record originates from a study of response to subunit inactivated influenza vaccine. The CDR3 runs to 13 residues. Trimming stripped 5 bases from V and 5 bases from J, with 13 bases between. The germline V gene encodes CDR1 DFQATT and CDR2 SNEGSKA (reference sequence). This sample comprised PBMCs from blood, obtained around 2 years after vaccination. This clonotype originated in a man aged 45-69 years who received an inactivated influenza vaccine. The rearrangement uses TRBV20-1 and TRBJ2-1, with D unresolved. CDR3 DNA sequence: TGCAGTGCTGAACCCGAACTAAACAATGAGCAGTTCTTC. Its translation is CSAEPELNNEQFF.